This is a list of T cell receptor beta chains from one sample in a study of cytomegalovirus exposure and HLA in healthy donors. Data came from immunoSEQ multiplex PCR; TCRdb stores just in-frame clones and leaves some out. Of approximately 89,000 clones in the sample, around 74% are singletons; the top ten hold about a tenth. The specimen was PBMCs. The receptor set was obtained from a man aged 25 to 45 in good health and CMV-seropositive. Each CDR3 is given with its conserved first and last residue. D genes are given only for firm matches. Clone size is not always given. Where it is, it says once, few, many or a class for expanded clones.

d_call: NA; j_call: TRBJ1-6; v_call: TRBV5-8; clone_size: NA; cdr3_nt: TGTGCCAGCGAGGCGCCGGGTCCCAATTCACCCCTCCACTTT; cdr3_aa: CASEAPGPNSPLHF
d_call: TRBD1; j_call: TRBJ2-3; v_call: TRBV30; clone_size: NA; cdr3_nt: TGTGCCTGGAGTTTCGGACAGGGATTGGGAGATACGCAGTATTTT; cdr3_aa: CAWSFGQGLGDTQYF
d_call: NA; j_call: TRBJ2-5; v_call: TRBV5-1; clone_size: NA; cdr3_nt: TGCGCCAGCAGCTTGGCCAGGGCAGCCCAAGAGACCCAGTACTTC; cdr3_aa: CASSLARAAQETQYF
d_call: NA; j_call: TRBJ2-2; v_call: TRBV5-1; clone_size: NA; cdr3_nt: TGCGCCAGCAGCTTGGTTCTCCGGGCAGGGACCGGGGAGCTGTTTTTT; cdr3_aa: CASSLVLRAGTGELFF
d_call: NA; j_call: TRBJ2-7; v_call: TRBV9; clone_size: NA; cdr3_nt: TGTGCCAGCAGCGCAGAGGTCGGGTCCTACGAGCAGTACTTC; cdr3_aa: CASSAEVGSYEQYF
d_call: NA; j_call: TRBJ2-2; v_call: TRBV10-3; clone_size: NA; cdr3_nt: TGTGCCATCAGTGAGTCTGGGCAGGTCGGGGAGCTGTTTTTT; cdr3_aa: CAISESGQVGELFF
d_call: NA; j_call: TRBJ2-5; v_call: TRBV5-1; clone_size: NA; cdr3_nt: TGCGCCAGCAGCCTACGGGGACTCCCTAATGAAGAGACCCAGTACTTC; cdr3_aa: CASSLRGLPNEETQYF
d_call: NA; j_call: TRBJ2-4; v_call: TRBV18; clone_size: few; cdr3_nt: TGTGCCCGGTTTCGGAAAAACATTCAGTACTTC; cdr3_aa: CARFRKNIQYF
d_call: NA; j_call: TRBJ2-7; v_call: TRBV7-9; clone_size: NA; cdr3_nt: TGTGCCAGCAGCTTATATCAGGAAGTCGAGCAGTACTTC; cdr3_aa: CASSLYQEVEQYF
d_call: TRBD2; j_call: TRBJ2-7; v_call: TRBV18; clone_size: NA; cdr3_nt: TGTGCCAGCTCACCCCCGTCGGGGCAGCGGGAGAAGCAGTACTTC; cdr3_aa: CASSPPSGQREKQYF
d_call: NA; j_call: TRBJ1-5; v_call: TRBV6-5; clone_size: NA; cdr3_nt: TGTGCCAGCAGTTTCGGTAGCAATCAGCCCCAGCATTTT; cdr3_aa: CASSFGSNQPQHF
d_call: TRBD2; j_call: TRBJ2-1; v_call: TRBV27; clone_size: NA; cdr3_nt: TGTGCCAGCACTCCCCGACGGGGGGTGGAGCAGTTCTTC; cdr3_aa: CASTPRRGVEQFF
d_call: NA; j_call: TRBJ1-2; v_call: TRBV19; clone_size: NA; cdr3_nt: TGTGCCAGTAGTCCAACGGGGGGGGCAGTGTACGATGGCTACACCTTC; cdr3_aa: CASSPTGGAVYDGYTF
d_call: NA; j_call: TRBJ2-2; v_call: TRBV6-5; clone_size: NA; cdr3_nt: TGTGCCAGCAGTTACCCGAGACAGGGAGGAACCGGGGAGCTGTTTTTT; cdr3_aa: CASSYPRQGGTGELFF
d_call: NA; j_call: TRBJ2-7; v_call: TRBV7-3; clone_size: few; cdr3_nt: TGTGCCAGCAGCGTCCGGGACTTCGCTTACGAGCAGTACTTC; cdr3_aa: CASSVRDFAYEQYF
d_call: TRBD1; j_call: TRBJ2-7; v_call: TRBV27; clone_size: NA; cdr3_nt: TGTGCCAGCAGTTCCCCTTACAGGGGCGGGCAGTACTTC; cdr3_aa: CASSSPYRGGQYF
d_call: TRBD1; j_call: TRBJ1-2; v_call: TRBV14; clone_size: NA; cdr3_nt: TGTGCCAGCAGCCAGTATCCTCTGGGCAGGGGGCATGGCTACACCTTC; cdr3_aa: CASSQYPLGRGHGYTF
d_call: NA; j_call: TRBJ1-2; v_call: TRBV5-6; clone_size: NA; cdr3_nt: TGTGCCAGCAGCTTGAAATTCCGGGTTAACTATGGCTACACCTTC; cdr3_aa: CASSLKFRVNYGYTF
d_call: NA; j_call: TRBJ1-6; v_call: TRBV4-2; clone_size: few; cdr3_nt: TGTGCCAGCAGCCATTCAACTCGGGGGTATGGTTCACCCCTCCACTTT; cdr3_aa: CASSHSTRGYGSPLHF
d_call: TRBD1; j_call: TRBJ2-1; v_call: TRBV5-6; clone_size: NA; cdr3_nt: TGTGCCAGCACGAGGGGACAGGGGAAGTACAATGAGCAGTTCTTC; cdr3_aa: CASTRGQGKYNEQFF